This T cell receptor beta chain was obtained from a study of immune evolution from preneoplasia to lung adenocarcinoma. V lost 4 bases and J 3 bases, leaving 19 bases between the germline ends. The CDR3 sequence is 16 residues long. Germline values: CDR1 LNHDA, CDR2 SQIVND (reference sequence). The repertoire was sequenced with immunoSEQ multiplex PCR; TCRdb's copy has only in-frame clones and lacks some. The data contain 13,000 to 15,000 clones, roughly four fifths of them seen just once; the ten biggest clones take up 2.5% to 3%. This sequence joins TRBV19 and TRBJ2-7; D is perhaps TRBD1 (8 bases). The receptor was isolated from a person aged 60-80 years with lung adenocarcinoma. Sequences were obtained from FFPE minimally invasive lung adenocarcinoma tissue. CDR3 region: CASSRGGDRLNYEQYF. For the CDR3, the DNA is TGTGCCAGTAGTAGGGGAGGGGACAGGCTCAACTACGAGCAGTACTTC. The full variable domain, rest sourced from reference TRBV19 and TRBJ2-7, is DGGITQSPKYLFRKEGQNVTLSCEQNLNHDAMYWYRQDPGQGLRLIYYSQIVNDFQKGDIAEGYSVSREKKESFPLTVTSAQKNPTAFYLCASSRGGDRLNYEQYFGPGTRLTVT.